This TCR beta chain was obtained from a study of blood T cell repertoires in COVID-19. As for the study in general: Acute and convalescent COVID-19 specimens originated in the United States, Italy and Spain. PBMCs, B-cell-depleted T cells, or T cells provided the cDNA or gDNA that made up the material.

Germline V gene sequence: CDR1 MNHEY, CDR2 SMNVEV (reference sequence). The CDR3 is 14 amino acids. V was pared by 5 bases and J by 7 bases, with 14 bases between. This clone was seen once. Using immunoSEQ multiplex PCR, the repertoire was profiled, and TCRdb retains in-frame clones only, with some absent. The sample consists of 390,000 or so clones, under 85% of them appearing once. Ages ranged from about 18 to 89 years, with residence in about two dozen US areas. Recovery meant two consecutive negative NP/OP PCR tests, professional clearance, or resolved symptoms. This sequence joins TRBV27 and TRBJ1-4; D uncertain. This receptor was taken from a woman in her forties or fifties who had recovered from COVID-19. Sequencing used PBMCs or T cells enriched from blood (not recorded which). The CDR3 coding sequence is TGTGCCAGCAGTCCGACCGGAGATGCTGAAAAACTGTTTTTT. It translates to CASSPTGDAEKLFF.